These 20 T cell receptor beta chains share one sample of origin, sequenced in a study of T cell changes during pregnancy in multiple sclerosis. This table comes from immunoSEQ multiplex PCR, and its TCRdb copy is limited to in-frame clones, with some not included. The sample has approximately 85,000 clones; approximately 93% are singletons. Sequenced material: peripheral blood, taken in the first trimester of pregnancy. The source of these receptors is a female donor with multiple sclerosis, enrolled in a pregnancy study.

The table lists this clone with a count of one. The V gene is TRBV21-1, the J gene TRBJ1-4; the table's D call of TRBD1 was not tested on the DNA. TRBV21-1 is deemed a pseudogene. The CDR3 is made up of 13 amino acids. The CDR3 loop is CASRDRGSEKLFF. In nucleotides, the CDR3 is TGTGCCAGCAGGGACAGGGGGAGCGAAAAACTGTTTTTT.

The genes are TRBV11-2 and TRBJ2-5; D might be TRBD2 (6 bases). Per the germline V gene, CDR1 is SGHAT and CDR2 is FQNNGV. The CDR3 has 15 amino acids. Trimming took 2 bases from V and 0 from J, leaving 10 bases between them. The CDR3 nucleotides read TGTGCCAGCAGCTTAACCGGGAGCTACCAAGAGACCCAGTACTTC. Its translation: CASSLTGSYQETQYF.

The gene calls are TRBV27 and TRBJ1-6; D unresolved. V lost 3 bases to trimming and J lost 4 bases, with 16 bases between them. Germline V gene data show CDR1 as MNHEY and CDR2 as SMNVEV (reference sequence). The CDR3 extends over 17 amino acids. This CDR3 is CASSFASRSEYNSPLHF. The CDR3 region has the DNA TGTGCCAGCAGTTTCGCATCTAGAAGTGAATATAATTCACCCCTCCACTTT.

The chain has TRBV30 and TRBJ2-7; 10 bases fit TRBD2. Germline loops: CDR1 GTSNPN, CDR2 SVGIG (reference sequence). J lost 3 bases, V lost 1 base, and 6 bases had no gene match. The CDR3 consists of 15 residues. CDR3 in amino acids: CAWSALAGVDYEQYF. The DNA of the CDR3 is TGTGCCTGGAGTGCCCTAGCGGGAGTCGACTACGAGCAGTACTTC.

J is TRBJ2-7 and V is TRBV7-9; D is undetermined. CDR3 length: 14 amino acids. Per germline, CDR1 SEHNR and CDR2 FQNEAQ (reference sequence). V was trimmed by 2 bases and J by 0 bases, leaving 8 bases between them. CDR3 DNA: TGTGCCAGCAGCTTACGAGGTCCCTCCTACGAGCAGTACTTC. Protein: CASSLRGPSYEQYF.

V and J are TRBV9 and TRBJ2-7; 13 bases align to TRBD2. V shed 2 bases, J shed 7 bases, and the junction held 9 bases outside the gene matches. CDR3 length: 16 amino acids. Germline V CDR1 and CDR2: SGDLS, YYNGEE. The CDR3 loop reads CASSVGTSGTSKEQYF. The CDR3 coding sequence is TGTGCCAGCAGCGTCGGGACTAGCGGGACGTCTAAAGAGCAGTACTTC. Variable domain in full (rest from reference TRBV9 and TRBJ2-7): DSGVTQTPKHLITATGQRVTLRCSPRSGDLSVYWYQQSLDQGLQFLIQYYNGEERAKGNILERFSAQQFPDLHSELNLSSLELGDSALYFCASSVGTSGTSKEQYFGPGTRLTVT.

CDR3 sequence reads: CASSKQGLSGNTIYF. The CDR3 DNA sequence: TGTGCCAGCAGCAAACAGGGCCTCTCTGGAAACACCATATATTTT. The chain links TRBV27 to TRBJ1-3; tentative D call: TRBD1 (6 bases). Trimming removed 6 bases at V and 0 bases at J, with 12 bases between. In germline, CDR1 is MNHEY, CDR2 SMNVEV (reference sequence). The CDR3 length is 15 residues.

The rearrangement links TRBV7-8 to TRBJ2-3; D gene unclear. V was pared by 2 bases and J by 5 bases, with 8 bases between. The CDR3 has 13 amino acids. Per the germline V gene, CDR1 is SGHVS and CDR2 is FQNEAQ. CDR3 amino acids: CASSLYSGDTQYF. In DNA form, the CDR3 reads TGTGCCAGCAGCTTATATTCCGGAGATACGCAGTATTTT.

The rearrangement uses TRBV29-1 and TRBJ1-1; D call uncertain. V lost 5 bases and J 7 bases, leaving 11 bases between the germline ends. CDR3 size: 11 residues. Per germline, CDR1 SQVTM and CDR2 ANQGSEA. The CDR3 spells CSVWRDNEAFF. In DNA, the CDR3 is TGCAGCGTTTGGAGGGATAATGAAGCTTTCTTT. The entire variable domain, with the rest obtained from reference TRBV29-1 and TRBJ1-1, is as follows: SAVISQKPSRDICQRGTSLTIQCQVDSQVTMMFWYRQQPGQSLTLIATANQGSEATYESGFVIDKFPISRPNLTFSTLTVSNMSPEDSSIYLCSVWRDNEAFFGQGTRLTVV.

V and J are TRBV29-1 and TRBJ1-1, with 8 bases fitting TRBD1. The CDR3 covers 14 residues. CDR1 and CDR2 from the germline V gene are SQVTM and ANQGSEA. After removal of 2 bases from V and 4 bases from J, the junction contained 6 bases not matched to a gene. The chain's CDR3 is CSVEQTGAGTEAFF. The CDR3 nucleotides read TGCAGCGTTGAACAGACAGGGGCCGGCACTGAAGCTTTCTTT.

The chain is built from TRBV6-6 and TRBJ1-1; 8 positions agree with TRBD1. In germline, CDR1 is MNHNY, CDR2 SVGAGI (reference sequence). This CDR3 region has 15 residues. Trimming took 5 bases from V and 3 from J; bases not matched to a gene: 8. In nucleotides, the CDR3 is TGTGCCAGCAGTACCTATGACAGGGGAGACACTGAAGCTTTCTTT. Its protein product is CASSTYDRGDTEAFF.

The V call is TRBV9, the J call TRBJ2-1; 9 bases are shared with TRBD2. From germline, CDR1 is SGDLS and CDR2 YYNGEE. J gave up 6 bases and V 0 bases, and 4 bases lay outside the gene matches. The CDR3 runs to 15 residues. This chain's CDR3 is CASSVGGGGANEQFF. The CDR3 nucleotides read TGTGCCAGCAGCGTAGGAGGCGGGGGGGCCAATGAGCAGTTCTTC.

This chain uses TRBV5-4 with TRBJ2-5; no reliable D call. The V gene's germline CDR1 is SGHNT and CDR2 YYREEE (reference sequence). The CDR3 length is 15 residues. Deletions cut 4 bases from V and 5 bases from J, with 18 bases between. The CDR3 loop reads CASSLPERGRETQYF. The CDR3 DNA sequence: TGTGCCAGCAGCCTCCCCGAACGCGGCCGGGAGACCCAGTACTTC.

The V call is TRBV5-1, the J call TRBJ2-1; 11 bases are a match to TRBD2. This CDR3 region has 14 residues. Germline V gives CDR1 SGHRS, CDR2 YFSETQ. V was clipped by 3 bases and J by 5 bases; unmatched bases: 1. The CDR3 coding sequence is TGCGCCAGCAGCTCACTAGCGGGGGACAATGAGCAGTTCTTC. Translated: CASSSLAGDNEQFF.

The V gene is TRBV18, the J gene TRBJ2-7; TRBD1 matches 12 bases. Germline-derived CDR1 and CDR2 are KGHSH and LQKENI. After removal of 1 base from V and 6 bases from J, the junction contained 7 bases not matched to a gene. The length of the CDR3 is 16 residues. The CDR3 reads CASSPLPGTGGVEQYF. The CDR3 DNA is TGTGCCAGCTCACCACTCCCCGGGACAGGGGGCGTCGAGCAGTACTTC.

V is TRBV6-5 and J is TRBJ2-7, with D tentatively TRBD1 (6 bases). Germline lookup yields CDR1 MNHEY and CDR2 SVGAGI. The CDR3 is 13 residues long. With 5 bases removed from V and 1 base from J, the gap between germline ends came to 9 bases. The CDR3 DNA follows: TGTGCCAGCAGTATGACAGGATCCTACGAGCAGTACTTC. This translates into CASSMTGSYEQYF.

The chain joins TRBV2 to TRBJ2-2; possibly TRBD1 for D (6 bases). V was cut by 3 bases and J by 8 bases, with 19 bases left in between. Looked up from germline, CDR1 is SNHLY and CDR2 is FYNNEI. This CDR3 has 16 residues. CDR3 DNA: TGTGCCAGCAGTGAGATGGGGACAAATGTCGGTGGGGAGCTGTTTTTT. Residues: CASSEMGTNVGGELFF. Full variable domain (missing parts from reference TRBV2 and TRBJ2-2): EPEVTQTPSHQVTQMGQEVILRCVPISNHLYFYWYRQILGQKVEFLVSFYNNEISEKSEIFDDQFSVERPDGSNFTLKIRSTKLEDSAMYFCASSEMGTNVGGELFFGEGSRLTVL.

This clone was picked up a small number of times. The same CDR3 is also encoded by other DNA sequences in this sample. The J gene is TRBJ2-6, the V gene TRBV4-3; D might be TRBD1 (5 bases). The CDR3 is made up of 16 amino acids. V lost 0 bases to trimming and J lost 4 bases, with 10 bases between them. CDR1 and CDR2 from the germline V gene are LGHNA and YSLEER. The CDR3 protein is CASSQDRGSGANVLTF. CDR3 coding DNA: TGCGCCAGCAGCCAAGATAGGGGTTCAGGGGCCAACGTCCTGACTTTC.

The genes are TRBV9 and TRBJ1-2; TRBD1 matches at 8 bases. The V segment lost 3 bases and the J segment 1 base; nucleotides outside the gene matches: 14. The CDR3 length is 18 residues. Germline V CDR1 and CDR2: SGDLS, YYNGEE. This chain's CDR3 is CASSAMMTGEDYNYGYTF. The CDR3 region has the DNA TGTGCCAGCAGCGCGATGATGACAGGGGAAGATTATAACTATGGCTACACCTTC.

The genes are TRBV27 and TRBJ2-3; the D gene is possibly TRBD1 (6 bases). Trimming took 3 bases from V and 5 from J, leaving 9 bases between them. The CDR3 spans 13 residues. CDR1 and CDR2 from the germline V gene are MNHEY and SMNVEV (reference sequence). This CDR3 reads CASSLLTGDTQYF. In nucleotides, the CDR3 is TGTGCCAGCAGTTTGCTGACAGGAGATACGCAGTATTTT.